The 8 T cell receptor beta chains in this list originate from one sample, sequenced in a study of cytomegalovirus exposure and HLA in healthy donors. With 60 Vbeta and 13 Jbeta primers, the PCR was carried out. Clones were sequenced by immunoSEQ multiplex PCR, and TCRdb holds only the in-frame ones, with some missing. This table holds approximately 140,000 clones, about 84% found once. Sample: PBMCs. These receptor sequences come from a woman in her thirties or forties in good health and CMV-seropositive.

This sequence joins TRBV5-4 and TRBJ1-1; a weak D match, TRBD1 (6 bases). Germline lookup yields CDR1 SGHNT and CDR2 YYREEE (reference sequence). CDR3 size: 15 residues. V dropped 4 bases and J dropped 1 base, with 14 bases sitting between them. The CDR3 DNA is TGTGCCAGCAGCCCGCGTCAGGGGAGGAACACTGAAGCTTTCTTT. This sequence encodes CASSPRQGRNTEAFF.

The V gene is TRBV6-5, the J gene TRBJ1-4, with D perhaps TRBD1 (5 bases). Trimming removed 6 bases at V and 6 bases at J, with 14 bases between. The CDR3 totals 14 residues. Germline assignment: CDR1 MNHEY and CDR2 SVGAGI. In nucleotides, the CDR3 is TGTGCCAGCAGGCCTCGAGACAGATATGAAAAACTGTTTTTT. Amino acids: CASRPRDRYEKLFF.

The CDR3 nucleotides are TGTGCCAGCAGACGCGGACAGGCAGGAGATACGCAGTATTTT. This encodes CASRRGQAGDTQYF. The chain has TRBV6-1 and TRBJ2-3; 7 bases are shared with TRBD1. CDR1 is MNHNS, CDR2 SASEGT, per germline. The ends lost 6 bases at V and 5 bases at J; junction bases unmatched: 8. The CDR3 contains 14 residues.

The DNA of the CDR3 is TGTGCCAGCGCGGGACAGGGGGGGAACACTGAAGCTTTCTTT. This encodes CASAGQGGNTEAFF. The chain is built from TRBV2 and TRBJ1-1; 11 bases fit TRBD1. In germline, CDR1 is SNHLY, CDR2 FYNNEI. CDR3 size: 14 residues. Trimming cost V 8 bases and J 1 base; bases outside gene matches: 3.

The chain uses TRBV5-1 and TRBJ1-5, with 9 bases matching TRBD1. V lost 4 bases, J lost 0 bases, and 5 bases stayed unmatched. Germline V gives CDR1 SGHRS, CDR2 YFSETQ. The CDR3 has 16 amino acids. CDR3 bases: TGCGCCAGCAGCCCGGGACAGGGAGGTAGCAATCAGCCCCAGCATTTT. It encodes CASSPGQGGSNQPQHF.

The V gene is TRBV18, the J gene TRBJ2-6, with D possibly matching TRBD1 (5 bases). The germline V gene has CDR1 KGHSH and CDR2 LQKENI. V shed 3 bases and J shed 0 bases, with 6 bases lying between them. CDR3 length: 15 residues. CDR3 DNA sequence: TGTGCCAGCTCACCCGACAGCTCTGGGGCCAACGTCCTGACTTTC. As protein: CASSPDSSGANVLTF. Supplemented by reference TRBV18 and TRBJ2-6, the full variable domain reads NAGVMQNPRHLVRRRGQEARLRCSPMKGHSHVYWYRQLPEEGLKFMVYLQKENIIDESGMPKERFSAEFPKEGPSILRIQQVVRGDSAAYFCASSPDSSGANVLTFGAGSRLTVL.

V usage is TRBV5-5 and J usage is TRBJ2-1, with TRBD1 as a possible D gene (5 bases). The V end was cut by 4 bases, the J end by 0 bases, with 8 bases between. Germline V gene data show CDR1 as SGHKS and CDR2 as YYEKEE (reference sequence). This CDR3 spans 14 amino acids. The DNA for the CDR3 is TGTGCCAGCAGCATAGACAGCTCCTACAATGAGCAGTTCTTC. This translates into CASSIDSSYNEQFF.

The rearrangement joins TRBV2 to TRBJ2-3, with D possibly being TRBD1 (6 bases). The V end lost 9 bases, the J end lost 2 bases, and 15 bases lay between the germline ends. Germline values: CDR1 SNHLY, CDR2 FYNNEI. The CDR3 consists of 14 residues. CDR3 region: CASQGQITTDTQYF. The CDR3 DNA sequence: TGTGCCAGTCAAGGACAGATAACCACAGATACGCAGTATTTT. Full variable domain (rest looked up from reference TRBV2 and TRBJ2-3): EPEVTQTPSHQVTQMGQEVILRCVPISNHLYFYWYRQILGQKVEFLVSFYNNEISEKSEIFDDQFSVERPDGSNFTLKIRSTKLEDSAMYFCASQGQITTDTQYFGPGTRLTVL.